This T cell receptor beta chain was identified during a study of tissue T cells after allogeneic stem cell transplantation. Overall study context: Pathologist review favored tissue samples showing histologically apparent lymphocytes. Whole-study results and caveats: Anatomically similar tissues had similar TCR repertoires within each patient. Alloreactivity or antigen specificity of tissue TCRs was not determined; some clones might be host cells. Shared clones across patients were few; motif clustering revealed tissue-specific shared signatures.

Libraries were prepared by immunoSEQ multiplex PCR; TCRdb keeps only in-frame clonotypes and omits some of them. This sample yields under 7,500 clones, of which approximately 56% are seen a single time; roughly a fifth belongs to the top ten. In this sample, this clone turned up a few times. Its antigen is not identified. The sequence was collected from a female donor older than 55 with lung cancer. Sequenced material: duodenum tissue, taken at autopsy.

The CDR3 DNA sequence: TGTGCCAGCAGCTTGGGGGGCAGGGGGAACCAAGAGACCCAGTACTTC. Translating it yields CASSLGGRGNQETQYF. The chain joins TRBV11-1 to TRBJ2-5; TRBD1 is a possible D gene (7 bases). Germline CDR1 SGHAT, CDR2 FQDESV (reference sequence). The length of the CDR3 is 16 residues. V lost 3 bases and J 0 bases, leaving 14 bases between the germline ends.